This is a list of T cell receptor beta chains from one sample in a study of blood T cell repertoires in COVID-19. Assay used: immunoSEQ multiplex PCR; TCRdb lists only in-frame clones, some missing. The sample includes some 200,000 clones, roughly 82% of them seen just once. Sequencing input: PBMCs or T cells enriched from blood (not recorded which). Receptors were obtained from a man aged 40-55 years who had recovered from COVID-19. Both conserved end residues are part of each CDR3. A D gene is named only where the DNA matches it firmly. Clone size appears in some rows only: once, few, many, or a class for an expanded clone.

abundance | d_gene | j_gene | v_gene | CDR3aa | CDR3nt
- | - | TRBJ2-7 | TRBV19 | CASSVDRSFLGEQYF | TGTGCCAGTAGTGTTGACAGGTCTTTCCTGGGAGAGCAGTACTTC
- | TRBD1 | TRBJ1-1 | TRBV5-1 | CATREGQGSSFF | TGCGCCACCCGCGAAGGACAGGGTAGTTCTTTCTTT
- | - | TRBJ2-3 | TRBV5-6 | CATTPGDTQYF | TGTGCCACCACCCCCGGGGATACGCAGTATTTT
- | - | TRBJ1-1 | TRBV30 | CAWSRDTNTEAFF | TGTGCCTGGAGTCGGGACACGAACACTGAAGCTTTCTTT
once | - | TRBJ2-1 | TRBV3-1/TRBV3-2 | CATSVQAASYNEQFF | TGTGCCACCTCGGTACAAGCGGCCTCCTACAATGAGCAGTTCTTC
- | TRBD2 | TRBJ2-5 | TRBV29-1 | CSGMIAGGTETQYF | TGCAGCGGGATGATAGCGGGAGGTACAGAGACCCAGTACTTC
- | TRBD1 | TRBJ1-5 | TRBV9 | CASSVGGDSQPQHF | TGTGCCAGCAGCGTAGGGGGGGACAGTCAGCCCCAGCATTTT
few | - | TRBJ1-1 | TRBV19 | CASINPRMNTEAFF | TGTGCCAGTATCAACCCGCGAATGAACACTGAAGCTTTCTTT
- | - | TRBJ1-1 | TRBV20-1 | CSVEQVEAFF | TGCAGTGTCGAACAGGTTGAAGCTTTCTTT
- | - | TRBJ1-2 | TRBV10-3 | CALRGAGANYGYTF | TGTGCCCTTAGGGGGGCGGGAGCTAACTATGGCTACACCTTC
- | TRBD2 | TRBJ2-1 | TRBV13 | CASSSGLAYYNEQFF | TGTGCCAGCAGCTCCGGACTAGCGTATTACAATGAGCAGTTCTTC
- | TRBD2 | TRBJ2-1 | TRBV4-2 | CASSLRPLTSGAYNEQFF | TGTGCCAGCAGCCTACGCCCCCTGACTAGCGGGGCCTACAATGAGCAGTTCTTC
- | TRBD2 | TRBJ2-3 | TRBV6-2/TRBV6-3 | CASSRTSGTLNTQYF | TGTGCCAGCAGTCGGACTAGCGGGACGCTAAATACGCAGTATTTT
- | TRBD1 | TRBJ1-1 | TRBV5-1 | CASTTGTEGTEAFF | TGCGCCAGCACCACCGGGACAGAAGGAACTGAAGCTTTCTTT
- | TRBD2 | TRBJ2-1 | TRBV6-1 | CASSELTSGNDEQFF | TGTGCCAGCAGTGAATTGACTAGCGGGAACGATGAGCAGTTCTTC
- | TRBD2 | TRBJ2-1 | TRBV28 | CASSSTPAGSYNEQFF | TGTGCCAGCAGCTCCACCCCAGCGGGGTCCTACAATGAGCAGTTCTTC
few | TRBD1 | TRBJ1-4 | TRBV18 | CASSQGTGTGEKLFF | TGTGCCAGCTCACAAGGGACAGGGACGGGAGAAAAACTGTTTTTT
- | - | TRBJ1-5 | TRBV21-1 | CASSKVWGRNSNQPQHF | TGTGCCAGCAGCAAAGTTTGGGGGCGCAATAGCAATCAGCCCCAGCATTTT
- | TRBD2 | TRBJ2-1 | TRBV15 | CATSGLAGNVGNEQFF | TGTGCCACCAGCGGATTAGCGGGAAACGTTGGCAATGAGCAGTTCTTC
- | TRBD1 | TRBJ2-1 | TRBV14 | CASSADRENEQFF | TGTGCCAGCAGCGCCGACAGGGAGAATGAGCAGTTCTTC
many | - | TRBJ2-2 | TRBV21-1 | CASSKAGQNTGELFF | TGTGCCAGCAGCAAAGCGGGACAGAACACCGGGGAGCTGTTTTTT
- | TRBD1 | TRBJ1-2 | TRBV7-9 | CASSFQGDYGYTF | TGTGCCAGCAGCTTTCAGGGGGACTATGGCTACACCTTC
- | TRBD2 | TRBJ2-2 | TRBV29-1 | CSVDPGRGTGELFF | TGCAGCGTTGACCCGGGGAGGGGCACCGGGGAGCTGTTTTTT
- | TRBD2 | TRBJ2-3 | TRBV10-3 | CAIMPGRGADTQYF | TGTGCCATCATGCCAGGGAGGGGTGCAGATACGCAGTATTTT
- | TRBD2 | TRBJ2-3 | TRBV6-5 | CASSWGAGGVSEQYF | TGTGCCAGCAGTTGGGGGGCGGGAGGGGTCTCTGAGCAGTATTTT
- | TRBD1 | TRBJ2-1 | TRBV6-1 | CASSDRTGGLNEQFF | TGTGCCAGCAGTGACCGGACAGGGGGGCTCAATGAGCAGTTCTTC
- | TRBD1 | TRBJ2-7 | TRBV3-1/TRBV3-2 | CASSLLGQPPHEQYF | TGTGCCAGCAGCCTATTGGGACAGCCCCCCCACGAGCAGTACTTC
- | TRBD2 | TRBJ2-1 | TRBV6-2/TRBV6-3 | CASSWSGLAGAGEQFF | TGTGCCAGCAGTTGGTCGGGACTAGCGGGAGCAGGTGAGCAGTTCTTC
- | - | TRBJ2-5 | TRBV9 | CASSDPGRQETQYF | TGTGCCAGCAGCGATCCTGGCAGGCAAGAGACCCAGTACTTC
once | - | TRBJ1-1 | TRBV7-6 | CASSLRTGTDTEAFF | TGTGCCAGCAGCTTACGAACAGGGACGGACACTGAAGCTTTCTTT
- | TRBD1 | TRBJ1-1 | TRBV7-9 | CASSSYRGRLNTEAFF | TGTGCCAGCAGCTCTTACAGGGGGCGACTGAACACTGAAGCTTTCTTT
- | - | TRBJ2-1 | TRBV7-6 | CASSDTSSSYNEQFF | TGTGCCAGCAGCGATACTTCTAGCTCCTACAATGAGCAGTTCTTC
- | TRBD1 | TRBJ1-4 | TRBV6-4 | CASGDLTGDRGFATNEKLFF | TGTGCCAGCGGTGACCTCACGGGGGACAGGGGTTTTGCAACTAATGAAAAACTGTTTTTT
- | - | TRBJ2-1 | TRBV2 | CASRVSDYNEQFF | TGTGCCAGCAGGGTTAGCGACTACAATGAGCAGTTCTTC
- | TRBD2 | TRBJ2-2 | TRBV11-2 | CASSLVRSGRADGELFF | TGTGCCAGCAGCTTAGTTCGTAGCGGGAGGGCCGACGGGGAGCTGTTTTTT
- | - | TRBJ1-2 | TRBV2 | CASSVNGRDGGYTF | TGTGCCAGCAGCGTAAATGGCAGGGATGGTGGCTACACCTTC
- | - | TRBJ2-2 | TRBV24-1 | CATARGSDTGELFF | TGTGCCACCGCAAGGGGATCGGACACCGGGGAGCTGTTTTTT
- | TRBD2 | TRBJ2-5 | TRBV5-1 | CASSSLAGGPETQYF | TGCGCCAGCAGCTCCCTCGCGGGAGGGCCGGAGACCCAGTACTTC
- | TRBD1 | TRBJ2-7 | TRBV28 | CASSYQGAGFYEQYF | TGTGCCAGCAGTTACCAGGGGGCCGGATTCTACGAGCAGTACTTC
- | - | TRBJ2-1 | TRBV12-3/TRBV12-4 | CASSFFHSEQFF | TGTGCCAGCAGTTTTTTCCACAGCGAGCAGTTCTTC
- | - | TRBJ2-3 | TRBV7-3 | CASSLLTGTDTQYF | TGTGCCAGCAGCTTATTAACCGGGACAGATACGCAGTATTTT